Below are 7 T cell receptor beta chains sequenced from a single sample in a study of blood T cell repertoires in COVID-19. TCRdb keeps only in-frame clones here, not all; method: immunoSEQ multiplex PCR. The sample lists roughly 250,000 clones; roughly 85% were seen once. Input material: PBMCs or T cells enriched from blood (not recorded which). Source of these receptors: a woman aged 25 to 45 who had recovered from COVID-19.

The chain is built from TRBV10-1 and TRBJ2-2, with unresolved D. Germline loops: CDR1 WNHNN, CDR2 SYGVQD (reference sequence). This CDR3 is 13 amino acids long. The V end lost 6 bases, the J end lost 1 base, and 6 bases lay between the germline ends. This chain's CDR3 is CASRTGNTGELFF. CDR3 sequence (DNA): TGCGCCAGCAGGACGGGGAACACCGGGGAGCTGTTTTTT.

This chain uses TRBV5-1 with TRBJ1-5; no firm D call. The CDR3 is 14 residues long. The germline gives CDR1 SGHRS, CDR2 YFSETQ. V lost 1 base, J lost 5 bases, and 10 bases lay in between. In DNA form, the CDR3 reads TGCGCCAGCAGCTTGTCAGTGGGCGATCAGCCCCAGCATTTT. This sequence encodes CASSLSVGDQPQHF.

This chain joins TRBV19 and TRBJ2-7, with D possibly TRBD2 on 6 matching bases. Germline V gives CDR1 LNHDA, CDR2 SQIVND (reference sequence). This CDR3 comprises 14 residues. Trimming stripped 2 bases from V and 6 bases from J, with 14 bases between. This CDR3 reads CASSIQASAGEQYF. CDR3 nucleotides: TGTGCCAGTAGTATACAGGCTAGCGCTGGCGAGCAGTACTTC.

The CDR3: CASSFLGRERWTDTQYF. CDR3 nucleotide sequence: TGTGCCAGCAGTTTCCTAGGCCGGGAGCGGTGGACAGATACGCAGTATTTT. J is TRBJ2-3 and V is TRBV27; a possible D gene is TRBD2 (6 bases). The CDR3 runs to 17 residues. Germline CDR1 reads MNHEY; CDR2 reads SMNVEV (reference sequence). V was cut by 3 bases and J by 3 bases, with 19 bases left in between.

This clone was detected a few times. The chain combines TRBV5-1 with TRBJ2-5; TRBD2 matches at 8 bases. Trimming cost V 3 bases and J 4 bases; bases outside gene matches: 8. CDR1 is SGHRS, CDR2 YFSETQ, per germline. The CDR3 length is 15 residues. The CDR3 nucleotides are TGCGCCAGCAGCTCGGTAGCGGGGAGCCGAGAGACCCAGTACTTC. This translates into CASSSVAGSRETQYF.

V usage is TRBV9 and J usage is TRBJ1-1, with 7 bases lining up with TRBD1. CDR1 and CDR2 from the germline V gene are SGDLS and YYNGEE. The ends lost 6 bases at V and 2 bases at J; junction bases unmatched: 4. CDR3 length: 13 amino acids. The CDR3 loop is CASTAGGNTEAFF. The CDR3 DNA reads TGTGCCAGCACGGCAGGGGGAAACACTGAAGCTTTCTTT.

This clone was seen just once. The chain recombines TRBV9 with TRBJ2-3; the match to TRBD2 covers 9 bases. The CDR3 runs to 16 residues. V was clipped by 4 bases and J by 4 bases; unmatched bases: 10. CDR1 is SGDLS and CDR2 is YYNGEE in the germline V gene. The CDR3 loop reads CASSPRGGEYADTQYF. CDR3 bases: TGTGCCAGCAGCCCGCGCGGGGGGGAGTACGCAGATACGCAGTATTTT.